The present TCR beta chain was sequenced within a study of HIV-infected patients and healthy controls. Reverse transcription used around 500 ng RNA and constant-region primers for alpha and beta. Each of the alpha and beta chains got its own library through chain-specific third strand synthesis with indices. Each CDR3 protein gets one entry after TCRdb re-called the 5' RACE reads with MiXCR. The top ten clones hold 25% to 30% of a sample with several thousand distinct CDR3 sequences, 20% to 25% of them seen once. Looked up from germline, CDR1 is MGHRA and CDR2 is YSYEKL. The CDR3 runs 16 residues. With 0 bases clipped from V and 6 bases from J, the junction kept 7 bases outside the gene matches. By its share, this clonotype is medium-sized. Antiretroviral therapy had run roughly three months, about 14 weeks, before follow-up blood collection. All unsorted peripheral T cells were captured because whole blood was used without fractionation.

The source material was blood, sampled during antiretroviral therapy. This chain links TRBV4-1 with TRBJ2-1; TRBD2 aligns across 8 bases. The sequence came from an adult with HIV infection. The CDR3 nucleotides are TGCGCCAGCAGCCAAGATCACGGGGGGGCAGGCAATGAGCAGTTCTTC. Its protein product is CASSQDHGGAGNEQFF.